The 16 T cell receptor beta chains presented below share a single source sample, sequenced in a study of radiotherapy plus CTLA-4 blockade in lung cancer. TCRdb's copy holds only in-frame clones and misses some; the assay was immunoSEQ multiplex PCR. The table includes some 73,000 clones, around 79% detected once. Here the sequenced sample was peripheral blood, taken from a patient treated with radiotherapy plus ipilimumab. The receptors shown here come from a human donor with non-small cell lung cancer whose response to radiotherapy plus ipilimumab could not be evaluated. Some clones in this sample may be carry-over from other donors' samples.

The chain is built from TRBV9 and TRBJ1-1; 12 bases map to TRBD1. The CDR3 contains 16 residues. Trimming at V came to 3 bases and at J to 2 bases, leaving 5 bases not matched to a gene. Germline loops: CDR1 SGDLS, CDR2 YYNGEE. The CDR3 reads CASSARDRGPNTEAFF. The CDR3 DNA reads TGTGCCAGCAGCGCCCGGGACAGGGGGCCTAACACTGAAGCTTTCTTT.

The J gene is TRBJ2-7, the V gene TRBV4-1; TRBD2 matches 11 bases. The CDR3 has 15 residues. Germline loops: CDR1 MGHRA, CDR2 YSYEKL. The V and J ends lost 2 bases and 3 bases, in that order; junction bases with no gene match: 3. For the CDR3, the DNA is TGCGCCAGCAGCCAAAGCACTAGCGGGAGCTACGAGCAGTACTTC. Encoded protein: CASSQSTSGSYEQYF.

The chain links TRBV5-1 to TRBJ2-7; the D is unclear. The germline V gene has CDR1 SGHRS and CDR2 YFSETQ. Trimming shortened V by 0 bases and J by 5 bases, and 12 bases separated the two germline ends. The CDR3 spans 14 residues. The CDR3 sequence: CASSLGRSRDEQYF. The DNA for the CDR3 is TGCGCCAGCAGCTTGGGCCGTAGTCGGGACGAGCAGTACTTC.

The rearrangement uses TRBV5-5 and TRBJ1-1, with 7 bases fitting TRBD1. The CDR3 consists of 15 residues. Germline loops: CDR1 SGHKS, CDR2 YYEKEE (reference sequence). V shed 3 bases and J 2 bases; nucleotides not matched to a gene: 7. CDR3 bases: TGTGCCAGCAGCTGGGGGACAGCTTCAAACACTGAAGCTTTCTTT. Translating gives CASSWGTASNTEAFF.

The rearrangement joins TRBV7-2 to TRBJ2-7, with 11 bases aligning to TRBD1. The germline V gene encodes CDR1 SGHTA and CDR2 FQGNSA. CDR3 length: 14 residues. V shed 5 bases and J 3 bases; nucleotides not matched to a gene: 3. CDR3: CASSRGTGGYEQYF. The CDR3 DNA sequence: TGTGCCAGCAGCCGCGGGACAGGGGGCTACGAGCAGTACTTC.

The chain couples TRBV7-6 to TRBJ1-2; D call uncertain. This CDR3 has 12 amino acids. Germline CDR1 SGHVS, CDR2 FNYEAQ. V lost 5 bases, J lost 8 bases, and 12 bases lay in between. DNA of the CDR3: TGTGCCAGCAGCACGGCGGGCGCGGGCTACACCTTC. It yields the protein CASSTAGAGYTF.

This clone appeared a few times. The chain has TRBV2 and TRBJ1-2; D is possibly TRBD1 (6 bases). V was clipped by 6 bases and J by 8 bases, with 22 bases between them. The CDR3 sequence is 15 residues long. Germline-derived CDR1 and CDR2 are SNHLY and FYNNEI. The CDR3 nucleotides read TGTGCCAGCAGCCAGACCAACAGGGTTTACGGGGGCTACACCTTC. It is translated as CASSQTNRVYGGYTF.

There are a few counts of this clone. In nucleotides, the CDR3 is TGCGCCAGCAGCTTGTCATATAATTCACCCCTCCACTTT. Translation gives CASSLSYNSPLHF. The J gene is TRBJ1-6, the V gene TRBV5-1; D gene ambiguous. CDR1 and CDR2 (germline): SGHRS, YFSETQ. The V end was cut by 1 base, the J end by 4 bases, with 3 bases between. CDR3 size: 13 residues.

The CDR3 nucleotides are TGTGCCAGCAGCTCCCCCGGGACTAGTTATAATGAGCAGTTCTTC. It translates to CASSSPGTSYNEQFF. The chain recombines TRBV7-2 with TRBJ2-1, with 8 nucleotides matching TRBD2. Germline V gives CDR1 SGHTA, CDR2 FQGNSA. The CDR3 totals 15 residues. Trimming removed 4 bases from V and 7 bases from J; junction bases left unmatched: 9.

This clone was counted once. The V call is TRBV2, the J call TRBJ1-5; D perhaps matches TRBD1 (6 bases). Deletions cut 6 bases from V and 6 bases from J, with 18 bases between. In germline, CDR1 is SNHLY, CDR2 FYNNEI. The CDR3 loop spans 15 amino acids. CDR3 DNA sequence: TGTGCCAGCAGAGCCCTTCAGGGGAGCGCTCAGCCCCAGCATTTT. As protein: CASRALQGSAQPQHF.

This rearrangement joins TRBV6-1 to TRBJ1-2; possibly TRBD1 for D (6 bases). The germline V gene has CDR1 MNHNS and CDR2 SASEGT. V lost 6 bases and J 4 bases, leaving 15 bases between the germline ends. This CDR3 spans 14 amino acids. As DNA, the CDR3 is TGTGCCAGCAGCGGGCAGGGGCGAGGCTATGGCTACACCTTC. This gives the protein CASSGQGRGYGYTF.

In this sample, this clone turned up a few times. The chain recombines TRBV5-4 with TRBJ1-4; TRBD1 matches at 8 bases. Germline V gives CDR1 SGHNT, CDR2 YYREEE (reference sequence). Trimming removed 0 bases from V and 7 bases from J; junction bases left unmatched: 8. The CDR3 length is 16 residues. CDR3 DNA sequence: TGTGCCAGCAGCTTGGACAGGGGGTCAAGTCGTGAAAAACTGTTTTTT. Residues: CASSLDRGSSREKLFF. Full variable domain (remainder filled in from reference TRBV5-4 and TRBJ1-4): ETGVTQSPTHLIKTRGQQVTLRCSSQSGHNTVSWYQQALGQGPQFIFQYYREEENGRGNFPPRFSGLQFPNYSSELNVNALELDDSALYLCASSLDRGSSREKLFFGSGTQLSVL.

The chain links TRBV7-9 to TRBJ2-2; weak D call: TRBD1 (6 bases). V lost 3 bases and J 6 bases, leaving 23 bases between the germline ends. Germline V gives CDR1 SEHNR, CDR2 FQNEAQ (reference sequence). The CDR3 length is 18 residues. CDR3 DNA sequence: TGTGCCAGCAGCTTTTACTTAGGGACAACGAGGACCGCCGGGGAGCTGTTTTTT. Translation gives CASSFYLGTTRTAGELFF.

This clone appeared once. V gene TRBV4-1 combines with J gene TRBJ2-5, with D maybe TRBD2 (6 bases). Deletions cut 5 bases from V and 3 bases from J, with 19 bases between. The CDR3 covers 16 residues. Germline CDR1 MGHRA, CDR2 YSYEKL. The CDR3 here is CASSSLRGGEEETQYF. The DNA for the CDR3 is TGCGCCAGCAGCAGCCTCCGGGGCGGGGAGGAAGAGACCCAGTACTTC.

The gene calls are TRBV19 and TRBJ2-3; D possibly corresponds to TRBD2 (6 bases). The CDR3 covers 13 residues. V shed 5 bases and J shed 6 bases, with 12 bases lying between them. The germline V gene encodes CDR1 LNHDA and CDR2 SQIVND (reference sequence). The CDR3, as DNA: TGTGCCAGTAGTCGGGGGTTGGTGGATACGCAGTATTTT. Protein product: CASSRGLVDTQYF. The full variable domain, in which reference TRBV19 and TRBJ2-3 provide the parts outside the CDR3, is DGGITQSPKYLFRKEGQNVTLSCEQNLNHDAMYWYRQDPGQGLRLIYYSQIVNDFQKGDIAEGYSVSREKKESFPLTVTSAQKNPTAFYLCASSRGLVDTQYFGPGTRLTVL.

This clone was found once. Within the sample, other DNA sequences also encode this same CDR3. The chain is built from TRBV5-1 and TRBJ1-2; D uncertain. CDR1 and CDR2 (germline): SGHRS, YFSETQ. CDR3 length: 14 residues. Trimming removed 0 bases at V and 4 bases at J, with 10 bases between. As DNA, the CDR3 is TGCGCCAGCAGCTTGGAGGGTGCGGGCTATGGCTACACCTTC. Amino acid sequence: CASSLEGAGYGYTF.